One sample yielded the 23 T cell receptor beta chains listed below, sequenced in a study of blood T cell repertoires in COVID-19. Clones were sequenced by immunoSEQ multiplex PCR, and TCRdb holds only the in-frame ones, with some missing. The table has 150,000 to 200,000 clones, 65% to 85% seen once. Sequenced: peripheral blood. All receptors come from a human donor with acute or convalescent COVID-19. The donor label of this sample is uncertain.

This chain connects TRBV5-8 to TRBJ2-2; 7 bases are shared with TRBD2. The CDR3 contains 16 residues. Germline V gene data show CDR1 as SGHTS and CDR2 as YDEGEE. The V and J ends lost 1 base and 3 bases, in that order; junction bases with no gene match: 6. For the CDR3, the DNA is TGTGCCAGCAGCTTGTGGCTAGCGGACCACACCGGGGAGCTGTTTTTT. Protein: CASSLWLADHTGELFF.

This clone was found once. This chain uses TRBV10-3 with TRBJ2-4; 8 bases are shared with TRBD2. The CDR3 extends over 16 amino acids. Per germline, CDR1 ENHRY and CDR2 SYGVKD. Germline trimming cut 0 bases from V and 3 bases from J; bases unmatched to any gene: 4. CDR3 sequence (DNA): TGTGCCATCAGTGAGTCGCCGGGAGGGAACAAAAACATTCAGTACTTC. It yields the protein CAISESPGGNKNIQYF.

The rearrangement joins TRBV5-6 to TRBJ1-1; the match to TRBD1 covers 7 bases. The germline CDR1 and CDR2 sequences are SGHDT and YYEEEE. After removal of 4 bases from V and 1 base from J, the junction contained 4 bases not matched to a gene. CDR3 length equals 14 residues. The CDR3 region is CASSLTGENTEAFF. CDR3 in DNA: TGTGCCAGCAGCCTCACAGGGGAGAACACTGAAGCTTTCTTT.

The chain employs TRBV6-2 or TRBV6-3 and TRBJ1-1; the match to TRBD1 covers 7 bases. Germline V gene lookup returns CDR1 MNHEY and CDR2 SVGEGT. This CDR3 has 15 residues. Trimming removed 4 bases from V and 3 bases from J; junction bases left unmatched: 8. CDR3 sequence reads: CASSSQGVKDTEAFF. DNA of the CDR3: TGTGCCAGCAGTTCTCAGGGGGTAAAAGACACTGAAGCTTTCTTT.

Only one count was recorded for this clone. J is TRBJ2-1 and V is TRBV3-1 (or the pseudogene TRBV3-2); TRBD1 is a possible D gene (5 bases). Per germline, CDR1 LGHDT and CDR2 YNNKEL (reference sequence). This CDR3 contains 14 residues. Trimming cost V 2 bases and J 5 bases, with 10 bases left between them. The CDR3 region is CASSQPGMNNEQFF. The CDR3 nucleotides are TGTGCCAGCAGCCAACCAGGGATGAACAATGAGCAGTTCTTC.

The genes are TRBV5-4 and TRBJ1-4; 7 positions agree with TRBD1. Germline V CDR1 and CDR2: SGHNT, YYREEE (reference sequence). The CDR3 runs 16 residues. V was clipped by 2 bases and J by 8 bases; unmatched bases: 12. The DNA for the CDR3 is TGTGCCAGCAGCTTACCAACAGGGGCGCCCGTAGAAAAACTGTTTTTT. Translation: CASSLPTGAPVEKLFF.

V and J are TRBV18 and TRBJ1-1; 7 positions match TRBD1. CDR1 and CDR2 from the germline V gene are KGHSH and LQKENI. The CDR3 runs to 15 residues. With 3 bases clipped from V and 1 base from J, the junction kept 5 bases outside the gene matches. CDR3 amino acids: CASSPVGQQNTEAFF. CDR3 DNA: TGTGCCAGCTCACCGGTGGGACAGCAGAACACTGAAGCTTTCTTT.

The rearrangement links TRBV7-2 to TRBJ2-2; 11 bases fit TRBD2. CDR1 is SGHTA and CDR2 is FQGNSA in the germline V gene. This CDR3 comprises 16 residues. V lost 6 bases and J lost 2; bases outside the gene matches: 5. The CDR3 nucleotides read TGTGCCAGCAGACCCCGACTAGCGGGAAACACCGGGGAGCTGTTTTTT. This encodes CASRPRLAGNTGELFF.

This chain links TRBV5-1 with TRBJ1-2; 7 bases fit TRBD1. Germline CDR1 is SGHRS and CDR2 is YFSETQ. The CDR3 totals 14 residues. V lost 2 bases and J lost 8; bases outside the gene matches: 9. The CDR3 is CASSFATGEAGYTF. As DNA, the CDR3 is TGCGCCAGCAGCTTTGCAACAGGGGAGGCGGGCTACACCTTC.

CDR3 nucleotide sequence: TGCGCCAGCAGCTTTGACGTTCCGACGGTGGCAGGTAATTCACCCCTCCACTTT. Translated, it gives CASSFDVPTVAGNSPLHF. This chain joins TRBV5-1 and TRBJ1-6; D call uncertain. The germline V gene encodes CDR1 SGHRS and CDR2 YFSETQ. V lost 2 bases and J 6 bases, leaving 21 bases between the germline ends. The CDR3 covers 18 residues.

This clone occurred once. V usage is TRBV6-5 and J usage is TRBJ2-3; TRBD1 might be the D (6 bases). CDR1 is MNHEY, CDR2 SVGAGI, per germline. The CDR3 is made up of 15 amino acids. With 7 bases removed from V and 3 bases from J, the gap between germline ends came to 17 bases. CDR3 DNA sequence: TGTGCCAGCATCCCGCCCGGCAGGGGTACAGATACGCAGTATTTT. This gives the protein CASIPPGRGTDTQYF.

This clone was picked up a small number of times. The V gene is TRBV3-1 (or the pseudogene TRBV3-2), the J gene TRBJ1-5; D call uncertain. CDR1 LGHDT and CDR2 YNNKEL come from the germline V gene (reference sequence). Deletions cut 3 bases from V and 7 bases from J, with 10 bases between. The CDR3 sequence is 13 residues long. CDR3 DNA: TGTGCCAGCAGCCAGTGGTCTAACCAGCCCCAGCATTTT. Amino acid sequence: CASSQWSNQPQHF.

This clone was seen only a few times. V usage is TRBV12-3 or TRBV12-4 and J usage is TRBJ1-1; 7 bases fit TRBD1. The CDR3 runs to 13 residues. With V trimmed by 5 bases and J by 4 bases, 4 bases remained unmatched. The chain's CDR3 is CASSNRGVTEAFF. CDR3 DNA: TGTGCCAGCAGTAACAGGGGTGTCACTGAAGCTTTCTTT.

This clone was counted only a few times. The chain combines TRBV6-1 with TRBJ1-5; D not certain. The CDR3 sequence is 14 residues long. V was shortened by 0 bases and J by 7 bases, with 10 bases between the two germline ends. Germline V gene data show CDR1 as MNHNS and CDR2 as SASEGT. The CDR3 DNA reads as TGTGCCAGCAGTGAAGCGCTTCGGAGGCAGCCCCAGCATTTT. Protein sequence: CASSEALRRQPQHF.

This chain connects TRBV18 to TRBJ1-2, with 9 bases lining up with TRBD1. Germline assignment: CDR1 KGHSH and CDR2 LQKENI. The V gene end was trimmed by 6 bases and the J gene end by 6 bases; junction bases not matched to a gene: 5. The CDR3 has 13 amino acids. Written as DNA, the CDR3 is TGTGCCAGCTCCCCCGGGACAGGGCATGGCTACACCTTC. It translates to CASSPGTGHGYTF.

CDR3 sequence: CASSHTIQTRRETQYF. The CDR3 DNA follows: TGCGCCAGCAGCCACACTATTCAGACTAGGAGGGAGACCCAGTACTTC. This rearrangement joins TRBV4-1 to TRBJ2-5, with D possibly TRBD2 on 6 matching bases. This CDR3 is built from 16 residues. CDR1 and CDR2 from the germline V gene are MGHRA and YSYEKL. V lost 3 bases and J lost 5, with 19 bases in between.

This rearrangement joins TRBV4-1 to TRBJ2-5, with 16 bases lining up with TRBD2. CDR1 MGHRA and CDR2 YSYEKL come from the germline V gene. After removal of 0 bases from V and 7 bases from J, the junction contained 2 bases not matched to a gene. CDR3 size: 16 residues. DNA for the CDR3: TGCGCCAGCAGCCAAGAAGGGACTAGCGGGAGGGGGACCCAGTACTTC. Its protein is CASSQEGTSGRGTQYF.

For the CDR3, the DNA is TGCGCCAGCAGCTTACCCGGGAGGGTTTACAATGAGCAGTTCTTC. This encodes CASSLPGRVYNEQFF. This chain uses TRBV5-1 with TRBJ2-1; 8 positions match TRBD2. CDR1 and CDR2 from the germline V gene are SGHRS and YFSETQ. CDR3 length: 15 residues. Trimming at V came to 2 bases and at J to 4 bases, leaving 5 bases not matched to a gene.

CDR3 in amino acids: CASSLRTSGGYNEQFF. In DNA form, the CDR3 reads TGTGCCAGCAGCCTCAGGACTAGCGGGGGCTACAATGAGCAGTTCTTC. The V and J genes are TRBV7-2 and TRBJ2-1, with 13 bases aligning to TRBD2. This CDR3 has 16 residues. The germline V gene has CDR1 SGHTA and CDR2 FQGNSA. V was clipped by 5 bases and J by 3 bases; unmatched bases: 4.

V gene TRBV6-5 combines with J gene TRBJ1-6, with 10 bases matching TRBD1. CDR3 length equals 15 residues. CDR1 is MNHEY and CDR2 is SVGAGI in the germline V gene. V dropped 5 bases and J dropped 4; count of bases not matched to a gene: 2. The CDR3 spells CASSRTGGYNSPLHF. CDR3 nucleotide sequence: TGTGCCAGCAGTAGGACAGGGGGTTATAATTCACCCCTCCACTTT.

The V and J genes are TRBV5-4 and TRBJ2-3; 10 bases agree with TRBD2. CDR3 length: 16 residues. V dropped 4 bases and J dropped 10; count of bases not matched to a gene: 15. The germline CDR1 and CDR2 sequences are SGHNT and YYREEE (reference sequence). The CDR3 protein is CASSPSLAGAQGAQYF. Here the CDR3 DNA reads TGTGCCAGCAGCCCATCTCTAGCGGGGGCTCAGGGTGCGCAGTATTTT. The full variable domain, with the rest looked up from reference TRBV5-4 and TRBJ2-3, is ETGVTQSPTHLIKTRGQQVTLRCSSQSGHNTVSWYQQALGQGPQFIFQYYREEENGRGNFPPRFSGLQFPNYSSELNVNALELDDSALYLCASSPSLAGAQGAQYFGPGTRLTVL.

The chain is built from TRBV6-5 and TRBJ2-3; 8 nucleotides match TRBD2. With V trimmed by 6 bases and J by 1 base, 3 bases remained unmatched. The CDR3 contains 14 residues. Germline V gene sequence: CDR1 MNHEY, CDR2 SVGAGI. CDR3 bases: TGTGCCAGCAGCCGAGCGGGGGGCACAGATACGCAGTATTTT. Protein sequence: CASSRAGGTDTQYF.

For the CDR3, the DNA is TGTGCCAGCAGGGCGCCGGGGTCCTACGAGCAGTACTTC. Its protein is CASRAPGSYEQYF. The chain joins TRBV6-5 to TRBJ2-7, with D maybe TRBD2 (5 bases). This CDR3 contains 13 residues. The V gene's germline CDR1 is MNHEY and CDR2 SVGAGI. The V gene lost 6 bases and the J gene lost 1 base, with 10 bases spanning the gap.